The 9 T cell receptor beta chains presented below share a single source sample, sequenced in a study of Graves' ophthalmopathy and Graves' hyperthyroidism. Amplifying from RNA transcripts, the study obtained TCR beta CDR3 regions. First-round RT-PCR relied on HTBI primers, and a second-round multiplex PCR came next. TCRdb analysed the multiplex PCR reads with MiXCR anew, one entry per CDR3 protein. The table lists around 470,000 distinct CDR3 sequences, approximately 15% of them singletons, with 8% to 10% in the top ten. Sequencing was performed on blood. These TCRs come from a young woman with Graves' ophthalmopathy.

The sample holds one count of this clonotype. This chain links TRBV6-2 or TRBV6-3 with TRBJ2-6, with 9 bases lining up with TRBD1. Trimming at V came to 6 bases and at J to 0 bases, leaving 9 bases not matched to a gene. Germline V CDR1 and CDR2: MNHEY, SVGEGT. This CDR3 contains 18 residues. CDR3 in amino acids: CASSQTGGAVSGANVLTF. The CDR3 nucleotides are TGTGCCAGCAGCCAAACAGGGGGCGCGGTCTCTGGGGCCAACGTCCTGACTTTC.

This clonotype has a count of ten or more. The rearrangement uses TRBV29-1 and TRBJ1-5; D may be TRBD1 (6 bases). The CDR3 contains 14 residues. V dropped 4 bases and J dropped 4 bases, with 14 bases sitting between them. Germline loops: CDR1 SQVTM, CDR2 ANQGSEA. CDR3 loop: CSVGEGGRNQPQHF. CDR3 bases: TGCAGCGTTGGAGAGGGGGGGCGGAATCAGCCCCAGCATTTT. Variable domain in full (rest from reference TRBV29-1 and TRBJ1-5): SAVISQKPSRDICQRGTSLTIQCQVDSQVTMMFWYRQQPGQSLTLIATANQGSEATYESGFVIDKFPISRPNLTFSTLTVSNMSPEDSSIYLCSVGEGGRNQPQHFGDGTRLSIL.

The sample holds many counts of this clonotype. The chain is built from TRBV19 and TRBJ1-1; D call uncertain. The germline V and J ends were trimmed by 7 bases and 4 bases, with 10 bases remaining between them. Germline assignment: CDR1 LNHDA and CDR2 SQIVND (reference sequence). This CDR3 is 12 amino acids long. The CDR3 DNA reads TGTGCCAGTAAAAGGAAGGGCACTGAAGCTTTCTTT. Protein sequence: CASKRKGTEAFF.

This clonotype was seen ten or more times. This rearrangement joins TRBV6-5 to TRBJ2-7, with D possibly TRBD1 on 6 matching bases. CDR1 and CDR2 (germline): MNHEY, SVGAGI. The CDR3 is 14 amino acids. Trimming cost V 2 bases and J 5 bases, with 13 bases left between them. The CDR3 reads CASSYNRAPHEQYF. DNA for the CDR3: TGTGCCAGCAGTTACAACAGGGCCCCCCACGAGCAGTACTTC.

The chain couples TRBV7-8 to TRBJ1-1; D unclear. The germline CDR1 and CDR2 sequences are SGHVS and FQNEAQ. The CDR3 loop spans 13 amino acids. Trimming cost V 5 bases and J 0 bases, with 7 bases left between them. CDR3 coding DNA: TGTGCCAGCAGCAAGAAGATGAACACTGAAGCTTTCTTT. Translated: CASSKKMNTEAFF.

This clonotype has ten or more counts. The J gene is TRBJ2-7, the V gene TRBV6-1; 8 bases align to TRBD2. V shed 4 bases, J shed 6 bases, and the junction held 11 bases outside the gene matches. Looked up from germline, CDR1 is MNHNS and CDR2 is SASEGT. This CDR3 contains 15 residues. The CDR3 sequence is CASSVSAGDSGEQYF. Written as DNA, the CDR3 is TGTGCCAGCAGTGTGTCAGCGGGGGATTCGGGCGAGCAGTACTTC.

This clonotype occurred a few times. CDR3 amino acids: CASSLDSGGRNTGELFF. CDR3 bases: TGTGCCAGCAGCTTAGATTCGGGGGGCCGGAACACCGGGGAGCTGTTTTTT. The V gene is TRBV11-2, the J gene TRBJ2-2; D might be TRBD2 (7 bases). Germline CDR1 and CDR2: SGHAT and FQNNGV. This CDR3 is 17 amino acids long. V lost 0 bases, J lost 1 base, and 12 bases lay in between.

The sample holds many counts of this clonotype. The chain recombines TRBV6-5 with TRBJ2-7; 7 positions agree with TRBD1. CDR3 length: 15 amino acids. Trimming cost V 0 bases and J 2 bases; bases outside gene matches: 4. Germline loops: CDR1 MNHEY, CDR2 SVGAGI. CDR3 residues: CASSYSRGGPYEQYF. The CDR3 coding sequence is TGTGCCAGCAGTTACTCGAGAGGGGGCCCCTACGAGCAGTACTTC.

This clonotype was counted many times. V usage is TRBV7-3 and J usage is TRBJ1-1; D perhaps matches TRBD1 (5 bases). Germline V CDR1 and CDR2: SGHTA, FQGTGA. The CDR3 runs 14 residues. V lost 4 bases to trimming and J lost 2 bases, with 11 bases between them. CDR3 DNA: TGTGCCAGCAGCTCCCAGGGCCCTAACACTGAAGCTTTCTTT. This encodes CASSSQGPNTEAFF.